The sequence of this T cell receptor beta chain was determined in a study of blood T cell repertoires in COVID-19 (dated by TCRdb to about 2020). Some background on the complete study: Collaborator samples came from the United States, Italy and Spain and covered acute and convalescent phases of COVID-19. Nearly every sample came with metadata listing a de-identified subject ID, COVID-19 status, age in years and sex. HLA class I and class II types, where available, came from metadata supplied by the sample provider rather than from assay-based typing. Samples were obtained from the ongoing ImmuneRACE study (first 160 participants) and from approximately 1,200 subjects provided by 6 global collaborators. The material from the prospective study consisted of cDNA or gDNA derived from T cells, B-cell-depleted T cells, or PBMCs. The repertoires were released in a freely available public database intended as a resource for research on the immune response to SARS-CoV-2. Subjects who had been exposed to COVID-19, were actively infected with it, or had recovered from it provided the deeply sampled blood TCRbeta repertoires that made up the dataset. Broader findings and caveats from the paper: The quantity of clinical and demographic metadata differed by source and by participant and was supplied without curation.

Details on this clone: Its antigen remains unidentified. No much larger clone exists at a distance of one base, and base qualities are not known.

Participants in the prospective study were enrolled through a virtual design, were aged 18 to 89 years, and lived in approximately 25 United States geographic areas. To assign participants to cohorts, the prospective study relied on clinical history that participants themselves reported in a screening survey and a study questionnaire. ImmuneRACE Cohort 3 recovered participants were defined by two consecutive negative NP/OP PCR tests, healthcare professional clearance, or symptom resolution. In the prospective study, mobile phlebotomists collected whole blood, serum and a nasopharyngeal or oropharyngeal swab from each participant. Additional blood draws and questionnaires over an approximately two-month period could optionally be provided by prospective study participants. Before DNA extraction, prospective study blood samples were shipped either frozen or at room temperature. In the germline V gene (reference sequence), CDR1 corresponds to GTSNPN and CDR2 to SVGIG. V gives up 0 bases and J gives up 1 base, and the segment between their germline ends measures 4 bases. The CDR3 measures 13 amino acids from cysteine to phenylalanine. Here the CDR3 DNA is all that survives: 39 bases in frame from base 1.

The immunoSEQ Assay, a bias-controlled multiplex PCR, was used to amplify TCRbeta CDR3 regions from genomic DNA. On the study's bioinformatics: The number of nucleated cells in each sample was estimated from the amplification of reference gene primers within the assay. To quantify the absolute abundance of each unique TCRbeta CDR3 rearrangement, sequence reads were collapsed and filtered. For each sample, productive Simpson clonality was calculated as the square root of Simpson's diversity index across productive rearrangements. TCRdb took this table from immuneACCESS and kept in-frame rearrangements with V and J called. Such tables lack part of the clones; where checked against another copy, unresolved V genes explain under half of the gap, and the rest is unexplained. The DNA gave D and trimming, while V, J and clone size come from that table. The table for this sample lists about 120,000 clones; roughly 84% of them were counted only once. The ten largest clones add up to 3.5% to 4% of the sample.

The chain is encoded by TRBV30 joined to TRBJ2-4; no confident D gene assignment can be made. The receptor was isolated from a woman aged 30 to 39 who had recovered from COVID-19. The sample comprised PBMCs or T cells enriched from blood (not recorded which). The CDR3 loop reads CAWSVQAKNIQYF. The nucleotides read TGTGCCTGGAGTGTACAGGCCAAAAACATTCAGTACTTC.